Sequencing of this TCR beta chain was carried out in a study of cytomegalovirus exposure and HLA in healthy donors. Overall study: Early released data comprised tens of millions of unique TCRs from HLA-typed donors. Study results and limitations: Within an earlier analysis, most TCR beta V segments proved productive either about 87% or about 30% of the time. A later analysis reportedly identified an Asian-associated ancestry cluster as carrying fewer N-insertions than the approximately 670-donor mean.

Primers: 60 Vbeta forward and 13 Jbeta reverse. The table came from immunoSEQ multiplex PCR; TCRdb's copy has only in-frame clones and leaves some out. The table lists more than 95,000 clones, 70% to 75% of them singletons. Losses at the gene ends were 5 bases for V and 0 bases for J; bases not matched to a gene: 4. Per germline, CDR1 LNHNV and CDR2 YYDKDF (reference sequence). The CDR3 is 15 residues long. Regarding this clone: The antigen is undetermined.

This chain uses TRBV15 with TRBJ2-7; 10 bases are shared with TRBD1. The TCR sequence derives from a man between 35 and 55 years old in good health and CMV-seronegative. Sequencing input: PBMCs. The CDR3 DNA is TGTGCCACCAGCTCCCGACAGGGGGCCTCCTACGAGCAGTACTTC. Protein: CATSSRQGASYEQYF.